The entry below gives a single TCR beta chain sequence along with its context. Its target antigen remains unknown. Per-base quality was not reported, and no clone a single base away is much larger than it. The CDR3 regions of human TCRbeta chains were subjected to immunosequencing. In the source study's methods: Repertoire TCRs were checked for matches against a reference library of SARS-CoV-2-specific TCRs that had been generated using the MIRA antigen-specificity platform. Breadth was defined as the fraction of unique TCRs that were SARS-CoV-2-associated. Depth was defined as the fraction of total T cells that were SARS-CoV-2-associated. Each spike-specific TCR was assigned to its reactive spike region and to a CD4 or CD8 class using the MIRA data. Log10-transformed breadth and depth values were compared by one-way ANOVA with Sidak's multiple comparisons tests. TCRdb took over this immuneACCESS table, retaining in-frame rearrangements with V and J assigned. Such tables are incomplete; in checked studies, under half of the missing clones stem from an unresolved V gene, and the remainder is unexplained. D and trimming were read from the DNA, whereas the V and J calls and clone size are those reported in that table. Within this sample are about 17,000 clones, with 60% to 85% of them counted one time only. The leading ten clones occupy 14% of the sample.

These data come from a study of T cell responses to AZD1222 COVID-19 vaccine (TCRdb year 2021). Regarding the study in general: A total of around 240 trial participants underwent TCR sequencing, of whom 207 received two doses of AZD1222 and around 26 received two doses of the MenACWY control vaccine. Enrollment into the trials was organized by age into subgroups of 18-55, 56-69 and 70-plus years, and those subgroups contained approximately 160, 26 and 62 TCR-sequenced participants, respectively. Overall results and qualifications from the work: Conclusions about previously exposed vaccinees are limited, since just a handful of AZD1222 recipients were seropositive for SARS-CoV-2 at baseline. After two AZD1222 doses, both the breadth and the depth of spike-specific TCRs were significantly higher than at day 0 and than in MenACWY recipients. Most participants were white British and females outnumbered males, and the authors suggested that clonal diversity may have been underestimated. The 56-69-year group was small, and its depth increase did not reach significance, likely because of low power. CD4 TCRs associated with the vaccine covered the entire spike protein, and the dominant responses were in regions 160-218 and 743-854. Because no day 14 peak-response samples were available, the repertoires could be characterized only after the peak T cell response. Epitopes outside the regions mutated in the B.1.351 and B.1.1.7 variants were reportedly recognized by nearly half of the unique spike-specific TCRs.

V loses 3 bases at its end and J loses 4 bases; junction bases beyond the gene matches: 5. From cysteine to phenylalanine, the CDR3 is 16 amino acids long. The DNA shown is the 48-base CDR3, in frame from base 1. The germline V gene (reference sequence) provides CDR1 LNHDA and CDR2 SQIVND. The sample's time point label, decoded: about 28 days (+/-7) after the second vaccine dose. Because spike-specific TCR depth and breadth did not differ between the two schedules, AZD1222 recipients who got a second dose at roughly 4 weeks were pooled with those who got a second dose at roughly 12 weeks. Vaccinee samples were obtained from the UK trials COV001 and COV002, which included a single-blind randomized controlled phase 2/3 trial of AZD1222 (ChAdOx1 nCoV-19) in healthy adults. For TCRbeta chain sequencing, PBMC samples were collected from trial participants at day 0 and at day 28 after the second dose.

The chain is made from TRBV19 and TRBJ2-1, with TRBD1 matching 11 junction bases. This sample comprised peripheral blood, obtained 28 days after the second AZD1222 dose. The sequence was collected from an adult who received the AZD1222 COVID-19 vaccine. Here the CDR3 is given as CASSIGQGAGYNEQFF. Read as DNA, the sequence is TGTGCCAGTAGTATTGGACAGGGGGCGGGTTACAATGAGCAGTTCTTC.